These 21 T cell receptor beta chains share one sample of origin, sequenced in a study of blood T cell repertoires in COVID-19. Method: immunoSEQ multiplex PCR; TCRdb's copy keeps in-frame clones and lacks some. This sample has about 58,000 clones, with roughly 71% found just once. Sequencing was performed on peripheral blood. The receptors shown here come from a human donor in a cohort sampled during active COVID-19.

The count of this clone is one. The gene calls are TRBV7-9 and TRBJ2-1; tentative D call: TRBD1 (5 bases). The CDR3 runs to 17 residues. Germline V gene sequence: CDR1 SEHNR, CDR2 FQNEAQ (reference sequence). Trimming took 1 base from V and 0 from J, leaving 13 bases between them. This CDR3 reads CASSLVLGVGSYNEQFF. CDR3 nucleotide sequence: TGTGCCAGCAGCTTAGTGTTAGGGGTGGGCTCCTACAATGAGCAGTTCTTC.

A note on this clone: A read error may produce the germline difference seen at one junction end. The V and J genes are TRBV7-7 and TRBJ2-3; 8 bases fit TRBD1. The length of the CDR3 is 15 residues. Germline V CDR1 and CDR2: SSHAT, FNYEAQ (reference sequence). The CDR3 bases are TGTGCTAGCAGAAAAGGGACAGGCGGCACAGATACGCAGTATTTT. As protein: CASRKGTGGTDTQYF.

CDR3 sequence reads: CASSPVAGTYEQYF. For the CDR3, the DNA is TGTGCCAGCTCACCGGTGGCGGGGACCTACGAGCAGTACTTC. The rearrangement uses TRBV18 and TRBJ2-7; possible D gene TRBD2, 6 bases. This CDR3 is built from 14 residues. CDR1 is KGHSH and CDR2 is LQKENI in the germline V gene. Deletions cut 3 bases from V and 2 bases from J, with 11 bases between. The whole variable domain, filled in from reference TRBV18 and TRBJ2-7, reads NAGVMQNPRHLVRRRGQEARLRCSPMKGHSHVYWYRQLPEEGLKFMVYLQKENIIDESGMPKERFSAEFPKEGPSILRIQQVVRGDSAAYFCASSPVAGTYEQYFGPGTRLTVT.

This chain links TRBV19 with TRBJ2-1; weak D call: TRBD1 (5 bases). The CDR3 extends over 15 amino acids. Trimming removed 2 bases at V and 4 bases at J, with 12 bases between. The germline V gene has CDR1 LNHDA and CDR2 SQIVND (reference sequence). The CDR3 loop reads CASSISVQVYNEQFF. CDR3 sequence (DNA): TGTGCCAGTAGTATATCGGTACAGGTGTACAATGAGCAGTTCTTC.

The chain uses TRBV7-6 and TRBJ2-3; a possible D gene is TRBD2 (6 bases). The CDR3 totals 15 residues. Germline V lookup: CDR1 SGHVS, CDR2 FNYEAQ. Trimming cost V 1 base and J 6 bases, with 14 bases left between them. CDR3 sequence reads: CASSLGDLKTDTQYF. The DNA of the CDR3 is TGTGCCAGCAGCTTAGGGGACTTAAAGACGGATACGCAGTATTTT.

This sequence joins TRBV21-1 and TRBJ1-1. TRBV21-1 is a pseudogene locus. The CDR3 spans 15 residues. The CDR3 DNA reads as TGTGCCAGCAGCAAAACGCCGTCTCTAAACACTGAAGCTTTCTTT. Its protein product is CASSKTPSLNTEAFF.

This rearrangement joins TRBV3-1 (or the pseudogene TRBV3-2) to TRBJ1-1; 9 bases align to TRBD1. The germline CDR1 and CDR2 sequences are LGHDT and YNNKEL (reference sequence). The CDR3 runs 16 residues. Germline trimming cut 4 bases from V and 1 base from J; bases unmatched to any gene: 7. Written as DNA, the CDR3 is TGTGCCAGCAGCCTCGTCCCGGGACAGGGGAACACTGAAGCTTTCTTT. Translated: CASSLVPGQGNTEAFF.

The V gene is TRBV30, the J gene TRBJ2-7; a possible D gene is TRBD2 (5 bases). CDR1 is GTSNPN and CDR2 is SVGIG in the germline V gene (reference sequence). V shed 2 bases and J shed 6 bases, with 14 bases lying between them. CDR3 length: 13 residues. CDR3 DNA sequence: TGTGCCTGGAGTTTAGGTATGAGCGGCGAGCAGTACTTC. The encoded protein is CAWSLGMSGEQYF.

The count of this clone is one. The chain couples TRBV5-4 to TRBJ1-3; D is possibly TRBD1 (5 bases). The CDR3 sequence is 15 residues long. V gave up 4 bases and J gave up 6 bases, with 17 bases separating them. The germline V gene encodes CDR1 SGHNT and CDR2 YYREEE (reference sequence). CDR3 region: CASSLGPGGENTIYF. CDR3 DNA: TGTGCCAGCAGCCTGGGACCGGGAGGGGAAAACACCATATATTTT.

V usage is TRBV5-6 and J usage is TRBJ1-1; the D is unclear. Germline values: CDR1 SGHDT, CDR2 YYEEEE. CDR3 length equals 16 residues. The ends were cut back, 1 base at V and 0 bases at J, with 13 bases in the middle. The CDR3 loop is CASSLPDPGMNTEAFF. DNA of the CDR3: TGTGCCAGCAGCTTGCCGGACCCCGGGATGAACACTGAAGCTTTCTTT.

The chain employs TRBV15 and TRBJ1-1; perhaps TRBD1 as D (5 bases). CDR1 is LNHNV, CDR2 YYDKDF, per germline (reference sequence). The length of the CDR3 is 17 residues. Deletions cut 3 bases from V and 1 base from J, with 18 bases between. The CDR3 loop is CATSRGIVGLRNTEAFF. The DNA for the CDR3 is TGTGCCACCAGCAGGGGGATAGTGGGACTTAGGAACACTGAAGCTTTCTTT.

The CDR3 sequence: CASRQTRTGAGNTIYF. DNA for the CDR3: TGTGCCAGCAGGCAAACTCGGACGGGAGCTGGAAACACCATATATTTT. The gene calls are TRBV2 and TRBJ1-3; D ambiguous. The CDR3 extends over 16 amino acids. Germline values: CDR1 SNHLY, CDR2 FYNNEI. V dropped 6 bases and J dropped 2 bases, with 17 bases sitting between them.

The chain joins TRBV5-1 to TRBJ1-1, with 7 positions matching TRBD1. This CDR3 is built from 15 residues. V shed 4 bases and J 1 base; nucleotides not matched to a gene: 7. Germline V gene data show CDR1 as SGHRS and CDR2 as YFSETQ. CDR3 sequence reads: CASSKRQGGNTEAFF. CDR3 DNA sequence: TGCGCCAGCAGCAAACGACAGGGCGGGAACACTGAAGCTTTCTTT.

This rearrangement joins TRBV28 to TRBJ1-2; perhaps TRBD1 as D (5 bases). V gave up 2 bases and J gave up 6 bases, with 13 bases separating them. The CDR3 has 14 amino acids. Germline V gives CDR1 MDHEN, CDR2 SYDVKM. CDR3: CASSLIGRADGYTF. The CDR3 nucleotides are TGTGCCAGCAGTTTAATAGGCAGGGCCGATGGCTACACCTTC.

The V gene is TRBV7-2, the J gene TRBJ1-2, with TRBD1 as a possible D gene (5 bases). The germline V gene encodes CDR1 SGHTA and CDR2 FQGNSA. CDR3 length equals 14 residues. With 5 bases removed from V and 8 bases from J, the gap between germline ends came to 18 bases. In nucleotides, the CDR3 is TGTGCCAGCAGCCGTTATGGCAGGGAGGGAGGCTACACCTTC. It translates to CASSRYGREGGYTF.

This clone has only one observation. CDR3 amino acids: CASSSGQHGYTF. DNA of the CDR3: TGTGCCAGCAGTTCGGGACAGCACGGCTACACCTTC. J is TRBJ1-2 and V is TRBV28, with TRBD1 identical over 7 bases. The CDR3 is 12 amino acids. CDR1 is MDHEN, CDR2 SYDVKM, per germline. V trimming: 4 bases; J trimming: 8 bases; junction bases outside the gene matches: 4.

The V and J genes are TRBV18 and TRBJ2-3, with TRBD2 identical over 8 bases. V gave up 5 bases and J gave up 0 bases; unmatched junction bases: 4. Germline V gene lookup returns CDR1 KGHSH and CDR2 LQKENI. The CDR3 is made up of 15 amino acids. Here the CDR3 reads CASSSLAGSTDTQYF. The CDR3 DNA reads TGTGCCAGCTCATCCCTAGCGGGTAGCACAGATACGCAGTATTTT.

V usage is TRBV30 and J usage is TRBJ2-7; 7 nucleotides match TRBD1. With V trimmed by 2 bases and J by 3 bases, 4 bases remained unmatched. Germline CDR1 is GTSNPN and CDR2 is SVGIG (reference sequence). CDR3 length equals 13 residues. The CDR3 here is CAWSRQGIYEQYF. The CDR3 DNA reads TGTGCCTGGAGTAGACAGGGCATCTACGAGCAGTACTTC.

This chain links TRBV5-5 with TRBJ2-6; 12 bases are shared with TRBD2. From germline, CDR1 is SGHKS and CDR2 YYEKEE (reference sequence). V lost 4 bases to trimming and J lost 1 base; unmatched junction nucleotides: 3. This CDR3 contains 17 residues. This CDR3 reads CASSHGTSGSGANVLTF. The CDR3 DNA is TGTGCCAGCAGCCACGGGACTAGCGGGTCTGGGGCCAACGTCCTGACTTTC.

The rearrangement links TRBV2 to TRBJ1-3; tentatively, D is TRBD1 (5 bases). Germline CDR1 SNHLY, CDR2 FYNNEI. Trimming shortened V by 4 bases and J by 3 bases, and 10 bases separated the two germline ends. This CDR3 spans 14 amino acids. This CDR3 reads CASSVGGGGNTIYF. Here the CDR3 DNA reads TGTGCCAGCAGTGTGGGGGGAGGTGGAAACACCATATATTTT.

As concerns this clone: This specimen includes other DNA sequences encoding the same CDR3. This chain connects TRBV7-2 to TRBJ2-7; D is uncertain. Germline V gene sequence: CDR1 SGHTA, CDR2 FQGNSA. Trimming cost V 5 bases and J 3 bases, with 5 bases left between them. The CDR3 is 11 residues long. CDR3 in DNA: TGTGCCAGCAGCCTTCGCTACGAGCAGTACTTC. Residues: CASSLRYEQYF. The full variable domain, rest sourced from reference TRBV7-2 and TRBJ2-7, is GAGVSQSPSNKVTEKGKDVELRCDPISGHTALYWYRQSLGQGLEFLIYFQGNSAPDKSGLPSDRFSAERTGGSVSTLTIQRTQQEDSAVYLCASSLRYEQYFGPGTRLTVT.